Here is one T cell receptor (beta chain) with its context. Its antigen is still unknown. These data are taken from a study of Graves' ophthalmopathy and Graves' hyperthyroidism. General study points: Blood also carried most expanded thyroid clonotypes exceeding 0.001 frequency.

Thyroid ultrasound, orbital computed tomography, TRAb, serum thyroxine and clinical symptoms formed the basis of diagnosis. The PBMCs were taken from roughly 9.3 ml of fresh peripheral blood. RNA transcripts yielded amplified TCR beta CDR3 regions. First-round RT-PCR used HTBI primers; second-round multiplex PCR followed. TCRdb re-called the multiplex PCR reads through MiXCR, storing one row per CDR3 protein. The sample yields hundreds of thousands of distinct CDR3 sequences, about 40% seen once. Sequencing was carried out using peripheral blood. This sequence was found in an adult man with Graves' ophthalmopathy.

CDR3: CASGLVVGGLAYRSNTGELFF. The DNA of the CDR3 is TGTGCTAGTGGTTTGGTAGTTGGCGGACTAGCGTACCGCTCGAACACCGGGGAGCTGTTTTTT. The V and J genes are TRBV12-5 and TRBJ2-2; 9 bases match TRBD2. With V trimmed by 0 bases and J by 0 bases, 14 bases remained unmatched. Looked up from germline, CDR1 is LGHNT and CDR2 is FRNRAP. The CDR3 has 21 residues.